These 14 T cell receptor beta chains share one sample of origin, sequenced in a study of T cells in Graves' hyperthyroidism and ophthalmopathy. TCR beta CDR3 regions were amplified from RNA. First-round RT-PCR with HTBI primers amplified the TCR CDR3 region. Each CDR3 protein gets one entry after TCRdb re-called the multiplex PCR reads with MiXCR. The table shows about 570,000 distinct CDR3 sequences, with less than 15% occurring only once. The sequencing input was blood. These TCRs come from a woman aged 40 to 50 with Graves' hyperthyroidism.

Comments on this clonotype: It may be a read error: a sequence one base away is much more abundant. This chain connects TRBV2 to TRBJ2-3; 7 nucleotides align to TRBD2. The V and J ends lost 7 bases and 0 bases, in that order; junction bases with no gene match: 10. Germline loops: CDR1 SNHLY, CDR2 FYNNEI. This CDR3 has 16 residues. CDR3 DNA: TGTGCCAGCAAGCGGGACCCGAGAGGGAGCACAGATACGCAGTATTTT. Protein: CASKRDPRGSTDTQYF.

The chain recombines TRBV6-1 with TRBJ1-2; 7 bases line up with TRBD1. V was pared by 2 bases and J by 4 bases, with 7 bases of the junction left unmatched. This CDR3 region has 15 residues. Germline V gene sequence: CDR1 MNHNS, CDR2 SASEGT. CDR3 region: CASSEPGTAAYGYTF. As DNA, the CDR3 is TGTGCCAGCAGTGAACCCGGGACAGCAGCCTATGGCTACACCTTC.

This clonotype was seen ten or more times. The V and J genes are TRBV27 and TRBJ2-1; D may be TRBD2 (6 bases). The CDR3 has 14 amino acids. The germline V and J ends were trimmed by 6 bases and 0 bases, with 9 bases remaining between them. Germline V lookup: CDR1 MNHEY, CDR2 SMNVEV (reference sequence). The CDR3 DNA reads as TGTGCCAGCAGAACTAGCAGCTCCTACAATGAGCAGTTCTTC. Translated: CASRTSSSYNEQFF.

This clonotype has a count of ten or more. The chain has TRBV18 and TRBJ2-5, with 9 nucleotides matching TRBD1. The germline CDR1 and CDR2 sequences are KGHSH and LQKENI. The J segment lost 4 bases and the V segment lost 6 bases, leaving 6 bases of the junction unmatched. This CDR3 contains 14 residues. The CDR3: CASSQQGASETQYF. CDR3 DNA: TGTGCCAGCTCGCAACAGGGGGCATCAGAGACCCAGTACTTC.

Many counts were recorded for this clonotype. This chain links TRBV2 with TRBJ2-5; D is unresolved. Germline V lookup: CDR1 SNHLY, CDR2 FYNNEI. V was pared by 3 bases and J by 4 bases, with 9 bases between. CDR3 size: 13 residues. CDR3: CASSESVGETQYF. CDR3 bases: TGTGCCAGCAGTGAGTCGGTCGGAGAGACCCAGTACTTC.

This clonotype has only a few counts. J is TRBJ2-3 and V is TRBV10-3; TRBD2 is a possible D gene (5 bases). This CDR3 region has 14 residues. Germline assignment: CDR1 ENHRY and CDR2 SYGVKD. V was clipped by 10 bases and J by 3 bases, with 17 bases between them. The CDR3 here is CATSPPSKTDTQYF. Here the CDR3 DNA reads TGTGCCACAAGCCCCCCTAGCAAGACAGATACGCAGTATTTT.

This clonotype was detected only a few times. The chain is built from TRBV7-8 and TRBJ2-7, with D uncertain. From germline, CDR1 is SGHVS and CDR2 FQNEAQ. Trimming took 1 base from V and 5 from J, leaving 6 bases between them. There are 12 residues in the CDR3. CDR3 loop: CASSLGIDEQYF. The CDR3 DNA reads as TGTGCCAGCAGCTTAGGGATTGACGAGCAGTACTTC.

This clonotype was detected a few times. V is TRBV28 and J is TRBJ2-2, with 11 bases identical to TRBD2. The CDR3 consists of 18 residues. The J segment lost 9 bases and the V segment lost 6 bases, leaving 18 bases of the junction unmatched. Germline V gene sequence: CDR1 MDHEN, CDR2 SYDVKM. CDR3 loop: CASSPPLAGGEWRRELFF. The CDR3 DNA is TGTGCCAGCAGCCCACCCCTAGCGGGAGGTGAATGGAGAAGGGAGCTGTTTTTT.

This clonotype came up many times. The V gene is TRBV29-1, the J gene TRBJ2-7, with 7 bases matching TRBD1. CDR3 length: 13 amino acids. The V segment lost 8 bases and the J segment 8 bases; nucleotides outside the gene matches: 15. Germline V lookup: CDR1 SQVTM, CDR2 ANQGSEA. In DNA, the CDR3 is TGCAGCTTTCGGTGGGACAGCTCTACACAGCAGTACTTC. Amino acid sequence: CSFRWDSSTQQYF.

The CDR3 reads CASSEDLGPVSGNTIYF. The DNA of the CDR3 is TGTGCCAGCAGTGAAGATTTGGGGCCAGTCTCTGGAAACACCATATATTTT. This sequence joins TRBV6-1 and TRBJ1-3, with a tentative D call TRBD1 (5 bases). Looked up from germline, CDR1 is MNHNS and CDR2 is SASEGT. CDR3 size: 17 residues. V was pared by 1 base and J by 0 bases, with 13 bases between.

Remarks on this clonotype: A read error may be the cause here, since a much bigger clone is one base away. This chain uses TRBV5-1 with TRBJ2-5; D remains ambiguous. Germline V gene data show CDR1 as SGHRS and CDR2 as YFSETQ. This CDR3 is 14 amino acids long. V was trimmed by 5 bases and J by 1 base, leaving 12 bases between them. The CDR3 is CASRTGWIQETQYF. The CDR3 nucleotides read TGCGCCAGCAGGACTGGATGGATCCAAGAGACCCAGTACTTC. Filled out from reference TRBV5-1 and TRBJ2-5, the complete variable domain reads KAGVTQTPRYLIKTRGQQVTLSCSPISGHRSVSWYQQTPGQGLQFLFEYFSETQRNKGNFPGRFSGRQFSNSRSEMNVSTLELGDSALYLCASRTGWIQETQYFGPGTRLLVL.

V gene TRBV28 combines with J gene TRBJ2-1; 9 bases fit TRBD2. This CDR3 is 17 amino acids long. The germline gives CDR1 MDHEN, CDR2 SYDVKM. With V trimmed by 4 bases and J by 0 bases, 7 bases remained unmatched. The CDR3 protein is CASSSPGGRASYNEQFF. CDR3 sequence (DNA): TGTGCCAGCAGTTCCCCTGGCGGGAGGGCCTCCTACAATGAGCAGTTCTTC.

The chain links TRBV3-1 to TRBJ1-4; 7 bases align to TRBD1. The CDR3 is 16 amino acids. The V and J ends lost 0 bases and 3 bases, in that order; junction bases with no gene match: 4. The germline V gene has CDR1 LGHDT and CDR2 YNNKEL (reference sequence). The DNA of the CDR3 is TGTGCCAGCAGCCAAGAGACAGGGAATGCTAATGAAAAACTGTTTTTT. Translated, it gives CASSQETGNANEKLFF.

With regard to this clonotype: It may be a read error: a sequence one base away is much more abundant. The chain combines TRBV6-2 or TRBV6-3 with TRBJ1-1, with a tentative D call TRBD1 (5 bases). Per the germline V gene, CDR1 is MNHEY and CDR2 is SVGEGT. Deletions cut 5 bases from V and 4 bases from J, with 11 bases between. The CDR3 is 13 residues long. CDR3 bases: TGTGCCAGCAGTCGAGGGACTATCACTGAAGCTTTCTTT. It codes for CASSRGTITEAFF.